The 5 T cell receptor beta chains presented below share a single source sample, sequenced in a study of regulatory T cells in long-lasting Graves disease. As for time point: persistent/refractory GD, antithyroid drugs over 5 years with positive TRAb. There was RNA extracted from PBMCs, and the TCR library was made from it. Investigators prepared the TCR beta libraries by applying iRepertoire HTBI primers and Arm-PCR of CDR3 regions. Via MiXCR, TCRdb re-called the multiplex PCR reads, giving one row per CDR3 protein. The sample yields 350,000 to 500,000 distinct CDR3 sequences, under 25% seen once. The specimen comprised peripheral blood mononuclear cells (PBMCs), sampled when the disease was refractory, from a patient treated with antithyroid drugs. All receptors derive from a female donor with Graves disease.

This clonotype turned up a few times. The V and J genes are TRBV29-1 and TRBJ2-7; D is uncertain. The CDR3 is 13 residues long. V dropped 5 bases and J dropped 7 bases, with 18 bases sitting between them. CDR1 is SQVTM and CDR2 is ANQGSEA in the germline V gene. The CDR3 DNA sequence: TGCAGCGTTACACACTACACCGCCGGGGAGCAGTACTTC. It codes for CSVTHYTAGEQYF.

Written as DNA, the CDR3 is TGCAGCGCCGGGCTTCGGGGACGAGGAAACACCATATATTTT. Translated, it gives CSAGLRGRGNTIYF. The chain uses TRBV29-1 and TRBJ1-3; D possibly corresponds to TRBD1 (5 bases). CDR3 length: 14 residues. The V gene's germline CDR1 is SQVTM and CDR2 ANQGSEA. Trimming took off 7 bases at V and 4 bases at J, with 17 bases between the two ends. Using reference TRBV29-1 and TRBJ1-3 for the parts outside the CDR3, the full variable domain is SAVISQKPSRDICQRGTSLTIQCQVDSQVTMMFWYRQQPGQSLTLIATANQGSEATYESGFVIDKFPISRPNLTFSTLTVSNMSPEDSSIYLCSAGLRGRGNTIYFGEGSWLTVV.

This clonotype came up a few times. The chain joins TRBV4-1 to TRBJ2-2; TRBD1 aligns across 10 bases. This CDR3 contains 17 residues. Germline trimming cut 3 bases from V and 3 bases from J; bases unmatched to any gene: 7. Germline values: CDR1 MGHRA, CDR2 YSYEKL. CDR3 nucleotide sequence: TGCGCCAGCAGCCATCTCCAGGGGACAGGGGACACCGGGGAGCTGTTTTTT. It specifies CASSHLQGTGDTGELFF.

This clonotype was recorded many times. The CDR3 nucleotides are TGTGCCAGCCGACTGGCCCAGGGTAGCCAGCCCCAGCATTTT. This translates into CASRLAQGSQPQHF. The chain uses TRBV2 and TRBJ1-5, with a possible D match to TRBD1 (5 bases). V lost 8 bases, J lost 7 bases, and 18 bases lay in between. The CDR3 extends over 14 amino acids. Per germline, CDR1 SNHLY and CDR2 FYNNEI.

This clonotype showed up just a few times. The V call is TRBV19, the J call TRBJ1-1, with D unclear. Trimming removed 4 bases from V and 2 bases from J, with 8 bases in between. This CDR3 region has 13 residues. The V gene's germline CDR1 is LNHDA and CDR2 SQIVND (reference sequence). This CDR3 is CASSRRDNTEAFF. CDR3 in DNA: TGTGCCAGTAGTAGGAGAGATAACACTGAAGCTTTCTTT.